Presented here are 12 T cell receptor beta chains from one specimen sequenced in a study of cytomegalovirus exposure and HLA in healthy donors. The study ran its PCR with 60 Vbeta and 13 Jbeta primers. Some clones are missing from TCRdb's copy, which holds only in-frame ones; the method was immunoSEQ multiplex PCR. Of around 150,000 clones in the sample, about three fifths were seen once. The sample comprised PBMCs. The receptors here all came from a male donor in good health and CMV-seronegative.

Only a few counts were recorded for this clone. CDR3 sequence reads: CASSESPTGLYEQYF. As DNA, the CDR3 is TGTGCCAGCAGTGAATCCCCGACAGGGCTGTACGAGCAGTACTTC. V and J are TRBV2 and TRBJ2-7; 7 bases fit TRBD1. This CDR3 contains 15 residues. Germline lookup yields CDR1 SNHLY and CDR2 FYNNEI. Germline trimming cut 2 bases from V and 4 bases from J; bases unmatched to any gene: 8.

This chain's CDR3 is CASTNPGTGGTGELFF. CDR3 DNA sequence: TGCGCCAGCACCAACCCGGGGACAGGGGGAACCGGGGAGCTGTTTTTT. The genes are TRBV5-1 and TRBJ2-2; 11 bases fit TRBD1. The junction had 9 bases not matched to a gene; V was cut back by 6 bases and J by 5 bases. The CDR3 spans 16 residues. CDR1 is SGHRS and CDR2 is YFSETQ in the germline V gene.

This clone has just one count. The chain employs TRBV7-9 and TRBJ2-1, with 14 bases aligning to TRBD2. The CDR3 extends over 15 amino acids. CDR1 and CDR2 (germline): SEHNR, FQNEAQ (reference sequence). The V and J ends lost 5 bases and 5 bases, in that order; junction bases with no gene match: 2. CDR3 amino acids: CASSPGLAGDNEQFF. The CDR3 DNA follows: TGTGCCAGCAGCCCGGGACTAGCGGGGGACAATGAGCAGTTCTTC.

In this sample, this clone turned up a few times. The chain couples TRBV19 to TRBJ2-3, with 10 bases lining up with TRBD1. Germline V gene sequence: CDR1 LNHDA, CDR2 SQIVND (reference sequence). This CDR3 region has 14 residues. V was pared by 8 bases and J by 1 base, with 3 bases of the junction left unmatched. The CDR3 DNA reads TGTGCCAGTCGGGACAGGGGCCGCACAGATACGCAGTATTTT. It is translated as CASRDRGRTDTQYF.

Notes on this clone: An end of the junction differs from the germline gene, which may be a read error. The rearrangement uses TRBV7-9 and TRBJ2-7, with 9 positions matching TRBD1. From germline, CDR1 is SEHNR and CDR2 FQNEAQ (reference sequence). The CDR3 sequence is 16 residues long. CDR3 nucleotides: TGTTCCAGCAGCTTAGGGTATGGGGACAGGGTCCACGAGCAGTACTTC. Translation: CSSSLGYGDRVHEQYF.

The gene calls are TRBV2 and TRBJ1-5; 8 bases map to TRBD1. From germline, CDR1 is SNHLY and CDR2 FYNNEI. The junction had 7 bases not matched to a gene; V was cut back by 6 bases and J by 3 bases. CDR3 length equals 15 residues. The CDR3 loop reads CASSTGTGVNQPQHF. In nucleotides, the CDR3 is TGTGCCAGCAGCACCGGGACAGGAGTCAATCAGCCCCAGCATTTT.

V usage is TRBV4-1 and J usage is TRBJ1-4, with D hard to call. The V and J ends lost 0 bases and 8 bases respectively, with 19 bases between them. Germline V gene sequence: CDR1 MGHRA, CDR2 YSYEKL. CDR3 size: 17 residues. The CDR3 DNA is TGCGCCAGCAGCCAAGAGCCCCCTGAGGAATTCGGAGAAAAACTGTTTTTT. Translation gives CASSQEPPEEFGEKLFF.

The chain couples TRBV19 to TRBJ2-1; 13 nucleotides align to TRBD2. This CDR3 is built from 15 residues. The V segment lost 4 bases and the J segment 6 bases; nucleotides outside the gene matches: 3. Germline V gene sequence: CDR1 LNHDA, CDR2 SQIVND (reference sequence). The CDR3 reads CASSRLAGGLNEQFF. CDR3 sequence (DNA): TGTGCCAGTAGTAGACTAGCGGGGGGCCTCAATGAGCAGTTCTTC.

The chain recombines TRBV7-2 with TRBJ1-1, with 11 bases aligning to TRBD1. CDR3 length: 14 amino acids. V lost 1 base, J lost 11 bases, and 6 bases stayed unmatched. Germline loops: CDR1 SGHTA, CDR2 FQGNSA. The CDR3 nucleotides are TGTGCCAGCAGCTTAGGGGGACAGGGGGTTCGGGCTTTCTTT. Translating gives CASSLGGQGVRAFF.

This clone has a handful of counts. J is TRBJ1-5 and V is TRBV28, with no clear D. The germline CDR1 and CDR2 sequences are MDHEN and SYDVKM. The CDR3 is 16 amino acids. The ends were cut back, 0 bases at V and 2 bases at J, with 11 bases in the middle. CDR3 DNA sequence: TGTGCCAGCAGTTTATGGAGTCTGTATCGCAATCAGCCCCAGCATTTT. Encoded protein: CASSLWSLYRNQPQHF.

The J gene is TRBJ2-3, the V gene TRBV2, with 11 bases lining up with TRBD1. There are 14 residues in the CDR3. V lost 8 bases and J lost 6; bases outside the gene matches: 7. Germline CDR1 reads SNHLY; CDR2 reads FYNNEI. CDR3 DNA: TGTGCCAGCCTGGACAGGGGGCATTCGGATACGCAGTATTTT. Amino acid sequence: CASLDRGHSDTQYF.

This rearrangement joins TRBV27 to TRBJ2-5, with D possibly TRBD2 on 6 matching bases. The CDR3 covers 13 residues. Per germline, CDR1 MNHEY and CDR2 SMNVEV (reference sequence). Deletions cut 5 bases from V and 5 bases from J, with 12 bases between. This chain's CDR3 is CASSMTRGETQYF. The CDR3 DNA sequence: TGTGCCAGCAGTATGACTAGAGGCGAGACCCAGTACTTC.